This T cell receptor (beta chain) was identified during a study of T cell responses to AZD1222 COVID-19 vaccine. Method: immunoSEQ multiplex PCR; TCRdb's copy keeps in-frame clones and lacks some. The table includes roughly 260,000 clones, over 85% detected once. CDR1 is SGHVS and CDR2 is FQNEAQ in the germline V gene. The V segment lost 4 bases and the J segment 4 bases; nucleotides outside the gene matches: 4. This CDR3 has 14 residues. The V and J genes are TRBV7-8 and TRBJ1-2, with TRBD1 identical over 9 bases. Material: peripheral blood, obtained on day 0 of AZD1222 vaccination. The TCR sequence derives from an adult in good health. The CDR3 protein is CASSWDRVTYGYTF. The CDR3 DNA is TGTGCCAGCAGCTGGGACAGGGTGACCTATGGCTACACCTTC.